What follows are 25 T cell receptor beta chains derived from one specimen sequenced in a study of cytotoxic CD8 clonotypes in ibrutinib-treated CLL. Profiling relied on immunoSEQ multiplex PCR, and the TCRdb table lists in-frame clones only, not all of them. Of more than 85,000 clones in the sample, 70% to 80% were seen once. The material sequenced was PBMCs, taken after 24 months of ibrutinib treatment. These receptor sequences come from a human donor with chronic lymphocytic leukemia.

The chain carries TRBV5-1 and TRBJ2-1; D perhaps matches TRBD1 (6 bases). With 0 bases removed from V and 0 bases from J, the gap between germline ends came to 7 bases. Looked up from germline, CDR1 is SGHRS and CDR2 is YFSETQ. CDR3 length: 15 amino acids. The CDR3, as DNA: TGCGCCAGCAGCTTGGGAGGGGGCTCCTACAATGAGCAGTTCTTC. Protein: CASSLGGGSYNEQFF.

The rearrangement joins TRBV7-9 to TRBJ1-2, with 7 bases fitting TRBD1. Looked up from germline, CDR1 is SEHNR and CDR2 is FQNEAQ (reference sequence). CDR3 size: 14 residues. V shed 2 bases, J shed 6 bases, and the junction held 6 bases outside the gene matches. For the CDR3, the DNA is TGTGCCAGCAGCTTACTCGGGACAGCGGATGGCTACACCTTC. Amino acid sequence: CASSLLGTADGYTF.

CDR3: CASSLTGSGELFF. The CDR3 nucleotides are TGTGCCAGCAGCTTAACAGGGTCCGGGGAGCTGTTTTTT. The chain joins TRBV7-9 to TRBJ2-2; TRBD1 is a possible D gene (6 bases). V shed 2 bases and J shed 6 bases, with 7 bases lying between them. Germline V gene lookup returns CDR1 SEHNR and CDR2 FQNEAQ (reference sequence). CDR3 length equals 13 residues.

The chain joins TRBV7-8 to TRBJ2-7; weak D call: TRBD1 (6 bases). Germline V gene data show CDR1 as SGHVS and CDR2 as FQNEAQ. V was trimmed by 5 bases and J by 3 bases, leaving 11 bases between them. CDR3 length: 13 residues. CDR3 residues: CASSPGVGYEQYF. CDR3 nucleotide sequence: TGTGCCAGCAGCCCAGGGGTAGGCTACGAGCAGTACTTC.

CDR3 region: CASSVSGSTYNEQFF. The DNA for the CDR3 is TGTGCCAGCAGCGTTAGCGGGAGTACCTACAATGAGCAGTTCTTC. This rearrangement joins TRBV6-4 to TRBJ2-1; 9 nucleotides agree with TRBD2. Germline-derived CDR1 and CDR2 are MRHNA and SNTAGT. This CDR3 is built from 15 residues. With 6 bases clipped from V and 2 bases from J, the junction kept 5 bases outside the gene matches.

This clone was detected only a few times. The chain joins TRBV5-5 to TRBJ2-2; D perhaps matches TRBD1 (6 bases). The germline gives CDR1 SGHKS, CDR2 YYEKEE (reference sequence). Trimming took off 4 bases at V and 0 bases at J, with 10 bases between the two ends. The CDR3 length is 15 residues. The CDR3 loop is CASSPRDTNTGELFF. Written as DNA, the CDR3 is TGTGCCAGCAGCCCCCGGGACACGAACACCGGGGAGCTGTTTTTT.

The chain combines TRBV7-8 with TRBJ2-1, with TRBD2 identical over 14 bases. V shed 0 bases and J 8 bases; nucleotides not matched to a gene: 15. This CDR3 is built from 20 residues. Germline CDR1 is SGHVS and CDR2 is FQNEAQ. The CDR3 spells CASSLAKGLAGDPVWDEQFF. The CDR3 DNA sequence: TGTGCCAGCAGCTTAGCGAAGGGACTAGCGGGAGACCCCGTGTGGGATGAGCAGTTCTTC.

This clone was seen only once. The chain combines TRBV19 with TRBJ1-1; D gene uncertain. The germline V gene has CDR1 LNHDA and CDR2 SQIVND (reference sequence). The V gene lost 2 bases and the J gene lost 1 base, with 8 bases spanning the gap. This CDR3 has 14 residues. In nucleotides, the CDR3 is TGTGCCAGTAGTATAACGACACCGAACACTGAAGCTTTCTTT. It is translated as CASSITTPNTEAFF.

This clone appeared a single time. The rearrangement uses TRBV18 and TRBJ2-5; D is undetermined. Per the germline V gene, CDR1 is KGHSH and CDR2 is LQKENI. This CDR3 has 12 residues. V was pared by 0 bases and J by 7 bases, with 6 bases between. In nucleotides, the CDR3 is TGTGCCAGCTCACCACCGGTAGGGACCCAGTACTTC. This translates into CASSPPVGTQYF.

The chain couples TRBV19 to TRBJ2-5; 7 bases align to TRBD1. This CDR3 spans 16 amino acids. CDR1 and CDR2 from the germline V gene are LNHDA and SQIVND (reference sequence). V shed 5 bases, J shed 4 bases, and the junction held 13 bases outside the gene matches. The CDR3 spells CASSHPPQGPVETQYF. CDR3 bases: TGTGCCAGTAGTCACCCCCCACAGGGGCCGGTAGAGACCCAGTACTTC.

This clone appeared a single time. This chain connects TRBV7-6 to TRBJ1-5; D gene uncertain. The CDR3 consists of 13 residues. Trimming stripped 0 bases from V and 6 bases from J, with 6 bases between. CDR1 SGHVS and CDR2 FNYEAQ come from the germline V gene. The DNA of the CDR3 is TGTGCCAGCAGCTTAGCGCCGGGTCAGCCCCAGCATTTT. It translates to CASSLAPGQPQHF.

This clone was seen more than once but under ten times. DNA of the CDR3: TGTGCCAGCAGTTACTCGAGACTAGCGGGAGGGCTGAACACCGGGGAGCTGTTTTTT. This codes for CASSYSRLAGGLNTGELFF. V is TRBV6-8 and J is TRBJ2-2, with TRBD2 matching 14 bases. This CDR3 region has 19 residues. Per germline, CDR1 MNHGY and CDR2 SAAAGT. The J segment lost 1 base and the V segment lost 0 bases, leaving 4 bases of the junction unmatched.

The CDR3 bases are TGCGCCAGCAGCTTGGCGTCGGACGCGTACAATGAGCAGTTCTTC. It encodes CASSLASDAYNEQFF. J is TRBJ2-1 and V is TRBV5-1; D gene unclear. The germline V and J ends were trimmed by 0 bases and 4 bases, with 11 bases remaining between them. The CDR3 contains 15 residues. Germline CDR1 reads SGHRS; CDR2 reads YFSETQ.

This clone was counted between two and nine times. The chain is built from TRBV5-5 and TRBJ1-1; D is unresolved. CDR3 size: 13 residues. From germline, CDR1 is SGHKS and CDR2 YYEKEE (reference sequence). V lost 0 bases and J 7 bases, leaving 10 bases between the germline ends. CDR3 protein: CASSLGHLGEAFF. Here the CDR3 DNA reads TGTGCCAGCAGCTTGGGACATCTAGGTGAAGCTTTCTTT.

The chain couples TRBV18 to TRBJ2-5; D is perhaps TRBD2 (6 bases). V was clipped by 6 bases and J by 2 bases, with 13 bases between them. Germline CDR1 is KGHSH and CDR2 is LQKENI. The CDR3 length is 14 residues. The DNA of the CDR3 is TGTGCCAGCTCCTCAAGACGGGAGCAAGAGACCCAGTACTTC. Amino acids: CASSSRREQETQYF.

The rearrangement uses TRBV5-1 and TRBJ1-1; D uncertain. Trimming took 0 bases from V and 3 from J, leaving 9 bases between them. Per germline, CDR1 SGHRS and CDR2 YFSETQ. The CDR3 sequence is 14 residues long. The CDR3 sequence: CASSLDDVDTEAFF. As DNA, the CDR3 is TGCGCCAGCAGCTTGGACGACGTGGACACTGAAGCTTTCTTT.

The V call is TRBV19, the J call TRBJ2-2; D is undetermined. The germline gives CDR1 LNHDA, CDR2 SQIVND (reference sequence). This CDR3 contains 12 residues. V was shortened by 1 base and J by 5 bases, with 2 bases between the two germline ends. As DNA, the CDR3 is TGTGCCAGTAGTATAGGTACCGGGGAGCTGTTTTTT. It yields the protein CASSIGTGELFF.

The V and J genes are TRBV7-3 and TRBJ1-6, with no clear D. This CDR3 has 14 residues. V was clipped by 0 bases and J by 4 bases, with 4 bases between them. Germline lookup yields CDR1 SGHTA and CDR2 FQGTGA. This CDR3 reads CASSLTSYNSPLHF. DNA for the CDR3: TGTGCCAGCAGCTTAACGTCGTATAATTCACCCCTCCACTTT.

As for this clone: Different DNA sequences within this sample yield the same CDR3. This sequence joins TRBV7-8 and TRBJ1-1; 8 bases line up with TRBD1. V shed 2 bases and J 2 bases; nucleotides not matched to a gene: 1. Germline assignment: CDR1 SGHVS and CDR2 FQNEAQ. There are 14 residues in the CDR3. The CDR3 loop is CASSLTGGNTEAFF. The DNA of the CDR3 is TGTGCCAGCAGCTTAACAGGGGGTAACACTGAAGCTTTCTTT. Supplemented by reference TRBV7-8 and TRBJ1-1, the full variable domain reads GAGVSQSPRYKVAKRGQDVALRCDPISGHVSLFWYQQALGQGPEFLTYFQNEAQLDKSGLPSDRFFAERPEGSVSTLKIQRTQQEDSAVYLCASSLTGGNTEAFFGQGTRLTVV.

The rearrangement joins TRBV19 to TRBJ1-1; no clear D gene. V lost 3 bases, J lost 0 bases, and 11 bases lay in between. Germline lookup yields CDR1 LNHDA and CDR2 SQIVND (reference sequence). The CDR3 runs 15 residues. The CDR3: CASSISRVLNTEAFF. The CDR3 DNA reads TGTGCCAGTAGTATTTCGAGGGTTTTGAACACTGAAGCTTTCTTT.

This rearrangement joins TRBV2 to TRBJ1-2, with TRBD1 identical over 8 bases. After removal of 6 bases from V and 5 bases from J, the junction contained 5 bases not matched to a gene. This CDR3 comprises 13 residues. Germline V CDR1 and CDR2: SNHLY, FYNNEI. The CDR3 DNA is TGTGCCAGCAGCGCCGGGACAGGTTATGGCTACACCTTC. Amino acid sequence: CASSAGTGYGYTF.

The chain is built from TRBV7-2 and TRBJ1-2, with D perhaps matching TRBD1 (5 bases). The CDR3 has 14 amino acids. Germline loops: CDR1 SGHTA, CDR2 FQGNSA. Trimming pared 1 base from V and 8 bases from J, leaving 14 bases between. The CDR3: CASSLVQDGRGYTF. The CDR3 nucleotides are TGTGCCAGCAGCTTAGTACAGGACGGTAGGGGCTACACCTTC.

The V call is TRBV9, the J call TRBJ2-1; D unresolved. The V end lost 3 bases, the J end lost 6 bases, and 19 bases lay between the germline ends. Germline V lookup: CDR1 SGDLS, CDR2 YYNGEE. This CDR3 is 16 amino acids long. CDR3 residues: CASSEIASQRTNEQFF. The CDR3 coding sequence is TGTGCCAGCAGCGAAATTGCGAGTCAGAGGACCAATGAGCAGTTCTTC.

This clone was seen more than once but under ten times. This chain connects TRBV28 to TRBJ2-1, with D tentatively TRBD1 or TRBD2 (6 bases each). Germline CDR1 MDHEN, CDR2 SYDVKM. Deletions cut 11 bases from V and 2 bases from J, with 13 bases between. The CDR3 extends over 13 amino acids. This CDR3 is CAWGAGTYNEQFF. The DNA of the CDR3 is TGTGCCTGGGGGGCAGGGACCTACAATGAGCAGTTCTTC.

This clone was detected once. This chain links TRBV19 with TRBJ2-5; TRBD1 matches at 7 bases. CDR3 length: 13 residues. V shed 3 bases, J shed 5 bases, and the junction held 3 bases outside the gene matches. Germline-derived CDR1 and CDR2 are LNHDA and SQIVND (reference sequence). CDR3 DNA sequence: TGTGCCAGTAGTATGGGACAGACGGAGACCCAGTACTTC. This encodes CASSMGQTETQYF.